The rows below give T cell receptor beta chains drawn from one sample of a study of OX40 agonist ivuxolimab in advanced cancers. Data came from immunoSEQ multiplex PCR; TCRdb stores just in-frame clones and leaves some out. The data show 90,000 to 120,000 clones, approximately 90% seen once. Sequenced here: CD4+ or CD8+ T cells sorted from blood, sampled in a trial of the OX40 agonist ivuxolimab. These receptors originate from an adult with an advanced solid tumor such as melanoma, head and neck, liver or kidney cancer. The CDR3 runs from the conserved cysteine through the conserved F or W. A D gene is named only where the DNA matches it firmly. Clone size is given for some rows only: seen once, a few or many times, or a class if the clone is expanded.

V gene,D gene,J gene,clone size,CDR3 DNA,CDR3 protein
TRBV19,NA,TRBJ1-5,once,TGTGCCAGTAGTCACATTCATCAGCCCCAGCATTTT,CASSHIHQPQHF
TRBV28,TRBD1,TRBJ2-3,NA,TGTGCCAGCAGGTCGCCGGGACAGAGCACAGATACGCAGTATTTT,CASRSPGQSTDTQYF
TRBV2,TRBD1,TRBJ1-5,NA,TGTGCCAGCACCGGGACAGGGGGCAATCAGCCCCAGCATTTT,CASTGTGGNQPQHF
TRBV19,NA,TRBJ2-6,NA,TGTGCCAGTAGTTTGGGATCTGGGGCCAACGTCCTGACTTTC,CASSLGSGANVLTF
TRBV19,NA,TRBJ1-5,NA,TGTGCCAGTAGTTTATTACAGGGACCAGTTCAGCCCCAGCATTTT,CASSLLQGPVQPQHF
TRBV6-6,NA,TRBJ1-1,NA,TGTGCCAGCAGTCTACGAGTCGAGAACACTGAAGCTTTCTTT,CASSLRVENTEAFF
TRBV5-1,NA,TRBJ1-1,NA,TGCGCCAGCAGCCCCCGAGGGCCCGGGGGGGCGGGCGGCACTGAAGCTTTCTTT,CASSPRGPGGAGGTEAFF
TRBV29-1,NA,TRBJ2-7,NA,TGCAGATACCGGACTACCCAGATCTACGAGCAGTACTTC,CRYRTTQIYEQYF
TRBV12-5,NA,TRBJ1-4,NA,TGTGCTAGTGGTTTAGGCCCGACCGCGGGTGAAAAACTGTTTTTT,CASGLGPTAGEKLFF
TRBV6-1,NA,TRBJ2-7,NA,TGTGCCAGCAGTGAGATCGTCGGGCCCGGGGCCTACGAGCAGTACTTC,CASSEIVGPGAYEQYF
TRBV13,TRBD1,TRBJ1-2,NA,TGTGCCAGCAGCTTAGTCGGGCAGGGGGCTTCCAGAGGCGTCGGCTACACCTTC,CASSLVGQGASRGVGYTF
TRBV6-5,NA,TRBJ1-1,NA,TGTGCCAGCAGTTACTACCGACAGATTAACACTGAAGCTTTCTTT,CASSYYRQINTEAFF
TRBV28,NA,TRBJ2-1,NA,TGTGCCAGCAGTTTACAGGGAGGCTCCTACAATGAGCAGTTCTTC,CASSLQGGSYNEQFF
TRBV6-5,NA,TRBJ2-1,NA,TGTGCCAGCAGTTCCAACAATGAGCAGTTCTTC,CASSSNNEQFF
TRBV7-3,TRBD1,TRBJ1-2,NA,TGTGCCTCCGGGCCGGGACAGGGTCCCTATGGCTACACCTTC,CASGPGQGPYGYTF
TRBV6-5,NA,TRBJ1-1,NA,TGTGCCAGCCACGGGACACGCGACACTGAAGCTTTCTTT,CASHGTRDTEAFF
TRBV28,TRBD1,TRBJ1-5,NA,TGTGCCAGCAGTTTCGGGGACAGGAAAAATCAGCCCCAGCATTTT,CASSFGDRKNQPQHF
TRBV7-2,NA,TRBJ2-1,NA,TGTGCCAGCAGCTTAGGGGAGTCTTACAATGAGCAGTTCTTC,CASSLGESYNEQFF
TRBV28,TRBD1,TRBJ2-7,NA,TGTGCCAGCAGTTCATCAGGGGGAGAGAGCTCCTACGAGCAGTACTTC,CASSSSGGESSYEQYF
TRBV2,TRBD1,TRBJ1-1,NA,TGTGCCAGCATCTCGACAGGGCAACAGACTGAAGCTTTCTTT,CASISTGQQTEAFF
TRBV4-3,NA,TRBJ1-1,NA,TGCGCCAGCAGCCAAGATTGGCAGGTCGACACTGAAGCTTTCTTT,CASSQDWQVDTEAFF
TRBV5-1,TRBD1,TRBJ1-2,few,TGCGCCAGCAGCGGGGACAGGGGGACCTATGGCTACACCTTC,CASSGDRGTYGYTF
TRBV28,TRBD1,TRBJ1-5,NA,TGTGCCAGCAGTTTGATAGGGGGCGGTCAGCCCCAGCATTTT,CASSLIGGGQPQHF
TRBV27,NA,TRBJ2-7,once,TGTGCCAGCAGGCCCTTATCCTCCCCGGGGGCCCAGGACTTC,CASRPLSSPGAQDF
TRBV2,TRBD1,TRBJ1-1,NA,TGTGCCAGCCGAGGACAGGCCAGGGACACTGAAGCTTTCTTT,CASRGQARDTEAFF
TRBV5-1,NA,TRBJ1-3,NA,TGCGCCAGCAGACAGGGTTCTGGAAACACCATATATTTT,CASRQGSGNTIYF
TRBV9,NA,TRBJ2-3,NA,TGTGCCAGCAGCGTAGGTGATACGCAGTATTTT,CASSVGDTQYF
TRBV10-1,TRBD2,TRBJ2-7,NA,TGCGCCAGCAGTGTGAGGCTAGCGGGAGGTTACGAGCAGTACTTC,CASSVRLAGGYEQYF
TRBV19,TRBD1,TRBJ2-6,NA,TGTGCCAGTACCCCGACAGGGTCTGGGGCCAACGTCCTGACTTTC,CASTPTGSGANVLTF
TRBV7-2,NA,TRBJ2-4,NA,TGTGCCAGCAGCTTGGGGTCTGGGGCCGGCGGCATTCAGTACTTC,CASSLGSGAGGIQYF